Below, one T cell receptor beta chain is given with its context. With 7 bases clipped from V and 4 bases from J, the junction kept 16 bases outside the gene matches. The CDR3 covers 17 residues. Looked up from germline, CDR1 is DFQATT and CDR2 is SNEGSKA (reference sequence). The data are from a study of T cells in Graves' hyperthyroidism and ophthalmopathy. TCR beta CDR3 regions were amplified from RNA. The HTBI primer set was used in a first-round RT-PCR of the TCR CDR3. Each CDR3 protein gets one entry after TCRdb re-called the multiplex PCR reads with MiXCR. This table holds 750,000 to 900,000 distinct CDR3 sequences, roughly 40% found once.

This rearrangement joins TRBV20-1 to TRBJ1-2, with 12 nucleotides matching TRBD1. Sequencing was performed on blood. The clonotype originates from a man aged 18 to 29 with Graves' hyperthyroidism. The CDR3 DNA reads as TGCAGTGTTCCGCCCGAGGGACAGGGGGCGCCCGGCTATGGCTACACCTTC. The encoded protein is CSVPPEGQGAPGYGYTF.